A selection of T cell receptor beta chains follows, all from one sample in a study of blood T cell repertoires in COVID-19. Clones were read by immunoSEQ multiplex PCR, and TCRdb kept only the in-frame ones, dropping some. The table includes over 100,000 clones, approximately 80% detected once. Sample: peripheral blood. These TCRs come from a woman aged 55-69 years with acute or convalescent COVID-19. Each CDR3 is given with its conserved first and last residue. D genes are given only for firm matches. Not every row has a clone size; where given, it reads once, few, many or a size class.

CDR3 DNA: TGTGCCAGCAGCTTGGCGACAGGGGAGGGAAACACCATATATTTT
CDR3 protein: CASSLATGEGNTIYF
J gene: TRBJ1-3
D gene: TRBD1
clone size: -
V gene: TRBV5-5

CDR3 DNA: TGTGCCAGCAGCCAATTAACAGGGGGCGAGTTCTATGGCTACACCTTC
CDR3 protein: CASSQLTGGEFYGYTF
J gene: TRBJ1-2
D gene: TRBD1
clone size: -
V gene: TRBV13

CDR3 DNA: TGTGCCAGCAAATCATCAGCAGATACGCAGTATTTT
CDR3 protein: CASKSSADTQYF
J gene: TRBJ2-3
D gene: -
clone size: -
V gene: TRBV28

CDR3 DNA: TGTGCCAGCAGCTTAGCCAGGGGAGATACGCAGTATTTT
CDR3 protein: CASSLARGDTQYF
J gene: TRBJ2-3
D gene: -
clone size: -
V gene: TRBV7-8

CDR3 DNA: TGTGCCAGCAGCCAAGACCTCTTACAGCCCCAGCATTTT
CDR3 protein: CASSQDLLQPQHF
J gene: TRBJ1-5
D gene: -
clone size: -
V gene: TRBV4-2

CDR3 DNA: TGTGCCAGCAGCTGGAGGGAGGGATCCAATGAGCAGTTCTTC
CDR3 protein: CASSWREGSNEQFF
J gene: TRBJ2-1
D gene: TRBD2
clone size: -
V gene: TRBV5-6

CDR3 DNA: TGTGCCAGCAGTGGACAGGGGATTGGTGGCTACACCTTC
CDR3 protein: CASSGQGIGGYTF
J gene: TRBJ1-2
D gene: TRBD1
clone size: -
V gene: TRBV2

CDR3 DNA: TGTGCCAGCAGTGATTGGAGGGGTAATTCACCCCTCCACTTT
CDR3 protein: CASSDWRGNSPLHF
J gene: TRBJ1-6
D gene: -
clone size: -
V gene: TRBV6-1

CDR3 DNA: TGTGCCAGTACGGGCCGAGGGGGTTATGAAAAACTGTTTTTT
CDR3 protein: CASTGRGGYEKLFF
J gene: TRBJ1-4
D gene: -
clone size: -
V gene: TRBV19

CDR3 DNA: TGTGCCAGCAGCTTAGCGGACAACGAGCAGTACTTC
CDR3 protein: CASSLADNEQYF
J gene: TRBJ2-7
D gene: -
clone size: once
V gene: TRBV7-9

CDR3 DNA: TGTGCCGCCGGGACAGGGGTAATTATCGATGAGCAGTTCTTC
CDR3 protein: CAAGTGVIIDEQFF
J gene: TRBJ2-1
D gene: TRBD1
clone size: few
V gene: TRBV10-3

CDR3 DNA: TGTGCCAGCAGCTTGGAATCCTTTCAGCCCCAGCATTTT
CDR3 protein: CASSLESFQPQHF
J gene: TRBJ1-5
D gene: -
clone size: -
V gene: TRBV5-5

CDR3 DNA: TGTGCCAGCAGGCCACAGGGCACGGATCAGCCCCAGCATTTT
CDR3 protein: CASRPQGTDQPQHF
J gene: TRBJ1-5
D gene: -
clone size: few
V gene: TRBV6-6

CDR3 DNA: TGCGCCAGCAGCTGGACAGTTAACTATGGCTACACCTTC
CDR3 protein: CASSWTVNYGYTF
J gene: TRBJ1-2
D gene: -
clone size: once
V gene: TRBV5-1

CDR3 DNA: TGTGCCTGGACCGGGACTCCGGAGGGCACCGGGGAGCTGTTTTTT
CDR3 protein: CAWTGTPEGTGELFF
J gene: TRBJ2-2
D gene: -
clone size: -
V gene: TRBV30

CDR3 DNA: TGTGCCAGCAGTCAAGGGAGCGGAAACACCATATATTTT
CDR3 protein: CASSQGSGNTIYF
J gene: TRBJ1-3
D gene: -
clone size: few
V gene: TRBV3-1/TRBV3-2

CDR3 DNA: TGTGCCAGCAGCGTGGGAACAGGGCTAGAAGCTTTCTTT
CDR3 protein: CASSVGTGLEAFF
J gene: TRBJ1-1
D gene: -
clone size: -
V gene: TRBV9

CDR3 DNA: TGTGCCAGCAGTTACTCGAGCACGGGGTTGGGTGAAAAACTGTTTTTT
CDR3 protein: CASSYSSTGLGEKLFF
J gene: TRBJ1-4
D gene: -
clone size: -
V gene: TRBV6-5

CDR3 DNA: TGTGCCAGCAGACCTCAGGCGATCTCTGGAAACACCATATATTTT
CDR3 protein: CASRPQAISGNTIYF
J gene: TRBJ1-3
D gene: -
clone size: -
V gene: TRBV6-6

CDR3 DNA: TGTGCCAGTAGTCCAGAAGTAGCGGGGATAGTAAATGAGCAGTTCTTC
CDR3 protein: CASSPEVAGIVNEQFF
J gene: TRBJ2-1
D gene: TRBD2
clone size: -
V gene: TRBV19

CDR3 DNA: TGCGCCAGCAGCCAAGGACAGGGAGAAAACATTCAGTACTTC
CDR3 protein: CASSQGQGENIQYF
J gene: TRBJ2-4
D gene: TRBD1
clone size: -
V gene: TRBV4-1

CDR3 DNA: TGTGCCAGCAGCCCACAGTTCCTCTCTGGAAACACCATATATTTT
CDR3 protein: CASSPQFLSGNTIYF
J gene: TRBJ1-3
D gene: -
clone size: -
V gene: TRBV7-9

CDR3 DNA: TGTGCCAGCAGCTTGTCGGCCGGGCTAGCGGGGGAGACCCAGTACTTC
CDR3 protein: CASSLSAGLAGETQYF
J gene: TRBJ2-5
D gene: TRBD2
clone size: -
V gene: TRBV5-4

CDR3 DNA: TGTGCCAGCAGCTTGTGGACAGGAGGGCCGAATGAGCAGTTCTTC
CDR3 protein: CASSLWTGGPNEQFF
J gene: TRBJ2-1
D gene: -
clone size: -
V gene: TRBV5-8

CDR3 DNA: TGCGCCAGCAGCTTGGCCGCGCATGGCTACACCTTC
CDR3 protein: CASSLAAHGYTF
J gene: TRBJ1-2
D gene: -
clone size: -
V gene: TRBV5-1

CDR3 DNA: TGTGCCAGCATCGGCCGGGACAAGGGGACGGGTGGAGAGACCCAGTACTTC
CDR3 protein: CASIGRDKGTGGETQYF
J gene: TRBJ2-5
D gene: -
clone size: -
V gene: TRBV5-4

CDR3 DNA: TGTGCCAGCAGCCTAAGTACCGGGAGGGGCACTGAAGCTTTCTTT
CDR3 protein: CASSLSTGRGTEAFF
J gene: TRBJ1-1
D gene: -
clone size: -
V gene: TRBV7-8